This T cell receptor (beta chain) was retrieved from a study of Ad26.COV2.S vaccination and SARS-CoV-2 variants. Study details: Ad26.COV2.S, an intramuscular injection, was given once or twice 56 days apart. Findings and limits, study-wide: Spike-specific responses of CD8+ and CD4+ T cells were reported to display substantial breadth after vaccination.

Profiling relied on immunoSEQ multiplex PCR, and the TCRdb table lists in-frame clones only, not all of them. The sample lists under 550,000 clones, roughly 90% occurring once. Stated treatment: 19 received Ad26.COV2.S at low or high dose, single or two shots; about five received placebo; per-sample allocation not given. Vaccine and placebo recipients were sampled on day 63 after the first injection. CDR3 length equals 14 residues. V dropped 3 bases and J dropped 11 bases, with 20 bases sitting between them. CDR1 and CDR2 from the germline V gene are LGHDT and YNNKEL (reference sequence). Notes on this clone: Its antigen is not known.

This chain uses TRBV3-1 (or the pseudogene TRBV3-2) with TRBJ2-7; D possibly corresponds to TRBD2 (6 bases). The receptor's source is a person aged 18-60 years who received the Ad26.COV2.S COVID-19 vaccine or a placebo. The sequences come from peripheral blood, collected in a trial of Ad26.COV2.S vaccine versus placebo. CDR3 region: CASSQGFSPGEEYF. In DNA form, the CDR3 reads TGTGCCAGCAGCCAGGGATTCTCGCCGGGAGAAGAGTACTTC.